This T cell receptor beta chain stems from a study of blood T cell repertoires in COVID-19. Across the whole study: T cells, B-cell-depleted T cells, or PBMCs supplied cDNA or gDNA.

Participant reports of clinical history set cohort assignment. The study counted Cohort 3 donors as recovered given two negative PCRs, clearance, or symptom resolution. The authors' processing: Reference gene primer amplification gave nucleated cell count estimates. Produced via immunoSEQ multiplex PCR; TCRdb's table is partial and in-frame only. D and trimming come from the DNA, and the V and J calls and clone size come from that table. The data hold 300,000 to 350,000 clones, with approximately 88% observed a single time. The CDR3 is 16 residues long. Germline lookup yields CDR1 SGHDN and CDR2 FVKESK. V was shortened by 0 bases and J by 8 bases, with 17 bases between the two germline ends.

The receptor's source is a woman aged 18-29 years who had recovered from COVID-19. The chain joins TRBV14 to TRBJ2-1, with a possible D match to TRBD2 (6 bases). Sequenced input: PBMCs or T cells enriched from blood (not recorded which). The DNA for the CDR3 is TGTGCCAGCAGCCAAGATCACCGGGAGTCGTTAGATGAGCAGTTCTTC. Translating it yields CASSQDHRESLDEQFF.